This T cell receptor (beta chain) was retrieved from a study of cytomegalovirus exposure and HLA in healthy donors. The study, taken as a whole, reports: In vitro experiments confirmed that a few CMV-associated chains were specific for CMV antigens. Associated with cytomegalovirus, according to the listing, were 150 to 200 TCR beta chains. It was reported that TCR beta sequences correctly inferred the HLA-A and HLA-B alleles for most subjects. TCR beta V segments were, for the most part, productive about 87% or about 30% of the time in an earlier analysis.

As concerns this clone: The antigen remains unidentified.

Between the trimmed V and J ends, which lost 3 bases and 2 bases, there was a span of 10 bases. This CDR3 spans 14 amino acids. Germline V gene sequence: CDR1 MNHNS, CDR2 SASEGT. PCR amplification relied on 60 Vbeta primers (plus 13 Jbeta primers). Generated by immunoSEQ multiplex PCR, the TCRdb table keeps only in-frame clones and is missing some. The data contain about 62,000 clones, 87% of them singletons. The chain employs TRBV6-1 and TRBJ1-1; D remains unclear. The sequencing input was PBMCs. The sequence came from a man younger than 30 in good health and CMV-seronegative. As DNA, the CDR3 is TGTGCCAGCAGTGAGGGCGCCCTTAACACTGAAGCTTTCTTT. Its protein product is CASSEGALNTEAFF.